One sample yielded the 25 T cell receptor beta chains listed below, sequenced in a study of blood T cell repertoires in COVID-19. This table comes from immunoSEQ multiplex PCR, and its TCRdb copy is limited to in-frame clones, with some not included. This sample carries about 88,000 clones, approximately 90% of them seen once, and the ten largest clones take 1.5% to 2%. Material: peripheral blood. Source of these receptors: a man between 60 and 70 years old with acute or convalescent COVID-19.

This chain uses TRBV28 with TRBJ2-3; D is perhaps TRBD2 (5 bases). Per the germline V gene, CDR1 is MDHEN and CDR2 is SYDVKM. Trimming took 6 bases from V and 0 from J, leaving 13 bases between them. This CDR3 region has 15 residues. The CDR3 bases are TGTGCCAGCAGCCAGGCGGGCGGTAGCACAGATACGCAGTATTTT. Encoded protein: CASSQAGGSTDTQYF.

The rearrangement joins TRBV11-2 to TRBJ2-1; 7 positions agree with TRBD1. The J segment lost 0 bases and the V segment lost 1 base, leaving 9 bases of the junction unmatched. Germline CDR1 SGHAT, CDR2 FQNNGV. The CDR3 covers 18 residues. The CDR3 here is CASSLGALTGSSYNEQFF. The CDR3 DNA is TGTGCCAGCAGCTTAGGGGCCCTGACAGGGAGCTCCTACAATGAGCAGTTCTTC.

The chain carries TRBV7-9 and TRBJ2-7; tentative D call: TRBD2 (5 bases). This CDR3 spans 13 amino acids. Germline V gene sequence: CDR1 SEHNR, CDR2 FQNEAQ (reference sequence). The germline V and J ends were trimmed by 5 bases and 4 bases, with 12 bases remaining between them. The CDR3 sequence is CASSETGYYEQYF. CDR3 in DNA: TGTGCCAGCAGCGAGACGGGATATTACGAGCAGTACTTC.

The genes are TRBV18 and TRBJ2-7; 7 bases fit TRBD1. Looked up from germline, CDR1 is KGHSH and CDR2 is LQKENI. The CDR3 consists of 14 residues. Trimming removed 2 bases from V and 3 bases from J; junction bases left unmatched: 4. CDR3 nucleotide sequence: TGTGCCAGCTCACCAAGGACAGGCCGCTACGAGCAGTACTTC. Translated: CASSPRTGRYEQYF.

This clone was seen a handful of times. The chain uses TRBV30 and TRBJ2-7; 7 positions agree with TRBD1. Germline trimming cut 3 bases from V and 0 bases from J; bases unmatched to any gene: 5. Germline V lookup: CDR1 GTSNPN, CDR2 SVGIG (reference sequence). This CDR3 has 14 amino acids. The CDR3 region has the DNA TGTGCCTGGAGGTACAGGGGATCCTCCTACGAGCAGTACTTC. It codes for CAWRYRGSSYEQYF.

The V call is TRBV5-1, the J call TRBJ2-1; 10 nucleotides agree with TRBD2. The V and J ends lost 1 base and 5 bases, in that order; junction bases with no gene match: 3. Germline CDR1 is SGHRS and CDR2 is YFSETQ. The CDR3 runs to 15 residues. Here the CDR3 reads CASSLSSGSHNEQFF. The CDR3 nucleotides are TGCGCCAGCAGCTTGTCTAGCGGGAGCCACAATGAGCAGTTCTTC.

This chain links TRBV2 with TRBJ2-7, with 11 bases fitting TRBD2. V dropped 7 bases and J dropped 7; count of bases not matched to a gene: 9. Germline CDR1 is SNHLY and CDR2 is FYNNEI. CDR3 length equals 14 residues. The CDR3 nucleotides read TGTGCCAGCATGTCCGGGACTAGCGGTGGTGAGCAGTACTTC. Its protein is CASMSGTSGGEQYF.

V and J are TRBV7-9 and TRBJ2-1, with 9 positions matching TRBD2. J was trimmed by 5 bases and V by 5 bases; bases with no gene match: 7. CDR1 SEHNR and CDR2 FQNEAQ come from the germline V gene (reference sequence). CDR3 length: 15 amino acids. In nucleotides, the CDR3 is TGTGCCAGCAGCCGTGGACTAGCGAGAGACAATGAGCAGTTCTTC. Residues: CASSRGLARDNEQFF.

This chain joins TRBV11-2 and TRBJ2-7; a weak D match, TRBD2 (5 bases). V lost 5 bases, J lost 4 bases, and 21 bases lay in between. Germline loops: CDR1 SGHAT, CDR2 FQNNGV. This CDR3 is 16 amino acids long. The CDR3 protein is CASSPHLNGMRYEQYF. CDR3 in DNA: TGTGCCAGCAGCCCTCACCTCAACGGGATGCGGTACGAGCAGTACTTC.

V usage is TRBV28 and J usage is TRBJ2-7, with TRBD1 matching 7 bases. The CDR3 spans 14 residues. With 3 bases clipped from V and 2 bases from J, the junction kept 4 bases outside the gene matches. Germline-derived CDR1 and CDR2 are MDHEN and SYDVKM. This CDR3 is CASSFWDSTYEQYF. The CDR3 coding sequence is TGTGCCAGCAGTTTCTGGGACAGCACCTACGAGCAGTACTTC.

The genes are TRBV24-1 and TRBJ2-1; D remains ambiguous. CDR3 length: 14 amino acids. Germline CDR1 is KGHDR and CDR2 is SFDVKD. CDR3 coding DNA: TGTGCAACCGACCTAGGCGAGGATCACAATGAGCAGTTCTTC. Residues: CATDLGEDHNEQFF.

The rearrangement joins TRBV2 to TRBJ2-5; no clear D. Germline CDR1 reads SNHLY; CDR2 reads FYNNEI. The CDR3 is 12 amino acids. The V end was cut by 6 bases, the J end by 2 bases, with 7 bases between. The CDR3 is CASRSLQETQYF. DNA of the CDR3: TGTGCCAGCAGGAGTTTACAAGAGACCCAGTACTTC.

The J gene is TRBJ2-7, the V gene TRBV24-1, with TRBD2 matching 11 bases. From germline, CDR1 is KGHDR and CDR2 SFDVKD. This CDR3 contains 15 residues. With 5 bases clipped from V and 7 bases from J, the junction kept 9 bases outside the gene matches. In DNA form, the CDR3 reads TGTGCCACCAGTGGTTCACTAGCGGGAGCGGGGGAGCAGTACTTC. It specifies CATSGSLAGAGEQYF.

This chain uses TRBV4-1 with TRBJ1-2; 7 nucleotides match TRBD1. The germline V gene has CDR1 MGHRA and CDR2 YSYEKL. The CDR3 consists of 14 residues. V lost 4 bases, J lost 2 bases, and 4 bases stayed unmatched. The CDR3 reads CASSLGQENYGYTF. In nucleotides, the CDR3 is TGCGCCAGCAGCCTAGGACAGGAAAACTATGGCTACACCTTC.

This chain connects TRBV3-1 (or the pseudogene TRBV3-2) to TRBJ2-3; TRBD2 aligns across 12 bases. The CDR3 spans 15 residues. CDR1 and CDR2 from the germline V gene are LGHDT and YNNKEL (reference sequence). The J segment lost 5 bases and the V segment lost 1 base, leaving 1 base of the junction unmatched. The chain's CDR3 is CASSQGTSGKDTQYF. Here the CDR3 DNA reads TGTGCCAGCAGCCAAGGGACTAGCGGGAAAGATACGCAGTATTTT.

CDR3 region: CASSPGLAGGTDTQYF. The CDR3, as DNA: TGTGCCAGCAGCCCGGGACTAGCGGGAGGTACAGATACGCAGTATTTT. V and J are TRBV7-3 and TRBJ2-3; 15 nucleotides align to TRBD2. CDR1 and CDR2 (germline): SGHTA, FQGTGA. CDR3 size: 16 residues. J gave up 3 bases and V 5 bases, and 3 bases lay outside the gene matches.

In regard to this clone: Other DNA sequences in the sample encode the same CDR3. The chain recombines TRBV11-2 with TRBJ1-4; no definite D call. The germline V gene encodes CDR1 SGHAT and CDR2 FQNNGV. The CDR3 loop spans 16 amino acids. V was cut by 1 base and J by 5 bases, with 14 bases left in between. In DNA form, the CDR3 reads TGTGCCAGCAGCTTAGTAGGCGGAGCGTTAAATGAAAAACTGTTTTTT. Protein product: CASSLVGGALNEKLFF.

This clone was counted once. V and J are TRBV19 and TRBJ2-7, with D tentatively TRBD1 (5 bases). V was cut by 8 bases and J by 3 bases, with 8 bases left in between. The CDR3 runs to 11 residues. Per germline, CDR1 LNHDA and CDR2 SQIVND (reference sequence). In nucleotides, the CDR3 is TGTGCCAGTGGGGCGATCTACGAGCAGTACTTC. This codes for CASGAIYEQYF.

The V gene is TRBV4-3, the J gene TRBJ2-7, with 8 positions matching TRBD2. CDR1 and CDR2 (germline): LGHNA, YSLEER. J was trimmed by 2 bases and V by 3 bases; bases with no gene match: 6. This CDR3 is built from 15 residues. The CDR3 reads CASSHTSGSTYEQYF. The CDR3 DNA reads TGCGCCAGCAGCCATACTAGCGGAAGCACCTACGAGCAGTACTTC.

The gene calls are TRBV9 and TRBJ2-2, with D possibly being TRBD2 (6 bases). V was cut by 0 bases and J by 7 bases, with 13 bases left in between. This CDR3 is built from 15 residues. Germline V gene data show CDR1 as SGDLS and CDR2 as YYNGEE. The CDR3 nucleotides read TGTGCCAGCAGCGTAGGGGATCGGGGGATCGGGGAGCTGTTTTTT. This encodes CASSVGDRGIGELFF. Full variable domain (missing parts from reference TRBV9 and TRBJ2-2): DSGVTQTPKHLITATGQRVTLRCSPRSGDLSVYWYQQSLDQGLQFLIQYYNGEERAKGNILERFSAQQFPDLHSELNLSSLELGDSALYFCASSVGDRGIGELFFGEGSRLTVL.

The CDR3 DNA follows: TGTGCCAGCAGCTTATCGGGCGGGGCGAACACCGGGGAGCTGTTTTTT. As protein: CASSLSGGANTGELFF. The genes are TRBV7-3 and TRBJ2-2; the D gene is possibly TRBD2 (6 bases). CDR1 SGHTA and CDR2 FQGTGA come from the germline V gene. CDR3 length: 16 amino acids. Trimming took 2 bases from V and 0 from J, leaving 10 bases between them. Supplemented by reference TRBV7-3 and TRBJ2-2, the full variable domain reads GAGVSQTPSNKVTEKGKYVELRCDPISGHTALYWYRQSLGQGPEFLIYFQGTGAADDSGLPNDRFFAVRPEGSVSTLKIQRTERGDSAVYLCASSLSGGANTGELFFGEGSRLTVL.

The chain uses TRBV27 and TRBJ2-7, with a tentative D call TRBD2 (6 bases). CDR1 is MNHEY and CDR2 is SMNVEV in the germline V gene (reference sequence). Trimming removed 9 bases from V and 3 bases from J, with 9 bases in between. CDR3 length: 11 amino acids. This chain's CDR3 is CASGEVYEQYF. DNA for the CDR3: TGTGCCAGTGGGGAGGTCTACGAGCAGTACTTC.

This rearrangement joins TRBV19 to TRBJ2-1; the match to TRBD2 covers 10 bases. Germline V gene lookup returns CDR1 LNHDA and CDR2 SQIVND (reference sequence). This CDR3 region has 15 residues. Germline trimming cut 4 bases from V and 5 bases from J; bases unmatched to any gene: 5. CDR3: CASSTRGTSDNEQFF. As DNA, the CDR3 is TGTGCCAGTAGTACTCGCGGGACTAGCGACAATGAGCAGTTCTTC.

This chain links TRBV28 with TRBJ1-5, with D tentatively TRBD1 (6 bases). The CDR3 loop spans 14 amino acids. Germline-derived CDR1 and CDR2 are MDHEN and SYDVKM. The V end was cut by 4 bases, the J end by 2 bases, with 9 bases between. CDR3 region: CASSYYRGNQPQHF. DNA for the CDR3: TGTGCCAGCAGTTATTACAGGGGCAATCAGCCCCAGCATTTT. Using reference TRBV28 and TRBJ1-5 for the parts outside the CDR3, the full variable domain is DVKVTQSSRYLVKRTGEKVFLECVQDMDHENMFWYRQDPGLGLRLIYFSYDVKMKEKGDIPEGYSVSREKKERFSLILESASTNQTSMYLCASSYYRGNQPQHFGDGTRLSIL.

The sample holds one count of this clone. Here the CDR3 reads CASTAITGGTEAFF. The CDR3 DNA sequence: TGTGCCAGTACCGCCATAACGGGAGGGACTGAAGCTTTCTTT. The V and J genes are TRBV19 and TRBJ1-1; the D is unclear. V lost 7 bases, J lost 5 bases, and 17 bases lay in between. CDR3 size: 14 residues. CDR1 is LNHDA, CDR2 SQIVND, per germline (reference sequence).